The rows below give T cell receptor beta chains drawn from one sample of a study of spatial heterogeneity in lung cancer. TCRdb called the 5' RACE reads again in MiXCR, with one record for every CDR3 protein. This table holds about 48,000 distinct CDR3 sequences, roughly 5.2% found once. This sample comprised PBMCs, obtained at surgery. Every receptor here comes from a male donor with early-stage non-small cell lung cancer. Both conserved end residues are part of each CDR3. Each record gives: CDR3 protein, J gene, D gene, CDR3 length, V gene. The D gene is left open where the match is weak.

CSVERGGDAYGYTF,TRBJ1-2,.,14,TRBV29-1
CASSLGTGEGQPQHF,TRBJ1-5,TRBD1,15,TRBV5-1
CASSIQGAGNQPQHF,TRBJ1-5,TRBD1,15,TRBV19
CASRGSGRGNNEQFF,TRBJ2-1,TRBD2,15,TRBV5-4
CASSVGDGYEQYF,TRBJ2-7,.,13,TRBV9
CASSLEHLNQPQHF,TRBJ1-5,.,14,TRBV28
CSASTRGRQVDEQYF,TRBJ2-7,.,15,TRBV20-1
CASSFPTSGQETQYF,TRBJ2-5,TRBD2,15,TRBV28
CASSLMGTGAYEQYF,TRBJ2-7,TRBD1,15,TRBV7-2
CASNLGGEQYF,TRBJ2-7,.,11,TRBV6-5
CASSYDRTYEQFF,TRBJ2-1,.,13,TRBV6-6
CASSITSPKNIQYF,TRBJ2-4,.,14,TRBV19
CATSRDRASAYNEQFF,TRBJ2-1,.,16,TRBV15
CASSRTGVGFQHF,TRBJ1-5,TRBD1,13,TRBV12-3/TRBV12-4
CSASNRDSFYEQYF,TRBJ2-7,TRBD1,14,TRBV20-1
CAWKKASQETQYF,TRBJ2-5,.,13,TRBV30
CSARRGSVVNEQFF,TRBJ2-1,.,14,TRBV20-1
CASSKDRGRGNTEAFF,TRBJ1-1,TRBD1,16,TRBV5-1
CASSRDRTSGLDEQFF,TRBJ2-1,TRBD2,16,TRBV5-6
CASSPTGFDYGYTF,TRBJ1-2,TRBD1,14,TRBV4-1
CASRGAASTGELFF,TRBJ2-2,.,14,TRBV5-1
CASSLVQSGGYTF,TRBJ1-2,.,13,TRBV7-2
CASSYLAGETFF,TRBJ2-1,TRBD2,12,TRBV6-2/TRBV6-3
CASRRDSNQPQHF,TRBJ1-5,.,13,TRBV2
CASSLLVRKKGYQETQYF,TRBJ2-5,.,18,TRBV28
CSAPPRGSLETQYF,TRBJ2-5,.,14,TRBV20-1
CASRNPGTFTGELFF,TRBJ2-2,.,15,TRBV7-9
CASSYSMDRGPTDTQYF,TRBJ2-3,TRBD1,17,TRBV6-6
CASRRDSYNEQFF,TRBJ2-1,TRBD1,13,TRBV19
CASSLAGRERDNEQFF,TRBJ2-1,.,16,TRBV5-1
CASSLGAGTDTQYF,TRBJ2-3,.,14,TRBV11-3
CASPRAGDADTQYF,TRBJ2-3,TRBD2,14,TRBV5-4
CASSSGLAFYNEQFF,TRBJ2-1,TRBD2,15,TRBV28
CASSAVGTGLGEQYF,TRBJ2-7,.,15,TRBV6-1
CASSRVYNEQFF,TRBJ2-1,.,12,TRBV28
CASSLEGPHLSYEQYF,TRBJ2-7,.,16,TRBV5-1
CASSQTSARTDTQYF,TRBJ2-3,TRBD2,15,TRBV6-2/TRBV6-3
CASSESGGTGSPLHF,TRBJ1-6,.,15,TRBV6-1
CASSYQSGSSTDTQYF,TRBJ2-3,.,16,TRBV6-6
CASSFLISDTEAFF,TRBJ1-1,.,14,TRBV11-2
CASSTEGQGAQNEQFF,TRBJ2-1,TRBD1,16,TRBV4-1
CAISAPGQGETQYF,TRBJ2-5,TRBD1,14,TRBV10-3